This T cell receptor (beta chain) was sequenced in a study of blood T cells in healthy people across ages. Study conclusions and caveats: Since the PBMCs were unsorted, naive and antigen-experienced cells could not be conclusively compared.

This clonotype occurred a few times. The antigen remains unidentified. Germline values: CDR1 MDHEN, CDR2 SYDVKM. CDR3 length: 14 residues. A J-beta primer mix and a sample-barcoded 5' primer were used in a second PCR of about 7 to 12 cycles. Via MiXCR, TCRdb re-called the 5' RACE reads, giving one row per CDR3 protein. The sample comprises around 500,000 distinct CDR3 sequences, 45% to 55% of which are singletons, and about 22% rests with the top ten. The sample providers were healthy Caucasian people from Russia, aged about 6 to 90. Total RNA extracted from each sample amounted to at least 5.5 micrograms.

The receptor was isolated from an elderly man in good health. The sequencing input was blood. This chain joins TRBV28 and TRBJ2-5, with 8 nucleotides matching TRBD2. With the DNA end fitting TRBJ2-7 better, the J assignment may be wrong. The CDR3 reads CASSSGLAYYEQYF. CDR3 in DNA: TGTGCCAGCAGTTCAGGACTAGCATACTACGAGCAGTACTTC.